The TCR beta chain described here comes from a study of T cell clonality in common variable immunodeficiency. CDR3 length equals 12 residues. Trimming took off 5 bases at V and 7 bases at J, with 11 bases between the two ends. In germline, CDR1 is SEHNR, CDR2 FQNEAQ (reference sequence). Donors gave roughly 4.5 to 8.5 ml heparinized peripheral whole blood. This clone was recorded many times. Antigen unknown. The read is 3 residues too short to cover the CDR3 end, so that end is filled in from the germline J gene. General study results and limits: CVID subjects had higher TCRbeta clonality than healthy controls, most marked in about a third. Fewer TCRbeta clones were shared among CVID subjects than controls.

Control and CVID samples contributed equal amounts of genomic DNA. Repertoires were generated with immunoSEQ multiplex PCR, while TCRdb's copy carries only in-frame clones and drops some. This sample comprises some 38,000 clones, none seen once only. This clonotype originated in a person aged 18 to 75 in good health. The V and J genes are TRBV7-9 and TRBJ1-1; D is perhaps TRBD1 (6 bases). The specimen sequenced was peripheral blood mononuclear cells. Partial CDR3 DNA: TGTGCCAGCAGCCGGGGGGGCGGTGAA. The encoded protein is CASSRGGGE. The CDR3 in full is CASSRGGGEAFF. Variable domain in full (rest from reference TRBV7-9 and TRBJ1-1): DTGVSQNPRHKITKRGQNVTFRCDPISEHNRLYWYRQTLGQGPEFLTYFQNEAQLEKSRLLSDRFSAERPKGSFSTLEIQRTEQGDSAMYLCASSRGGGEAFFGQGTRLTVV.